This TCR beta chain is from a study of cytomegalovirus exposure and HLA in healthy donors. Regarding the study as a whole: Listed as cytomegalovirus-associated were over 150 TCR beta chains. More clonal expansion characterized HLA-associated TCR beta chains than equally common others in a later analysis. Specificity of three CMV-associated chains for CMV antigens was verified in vitro. A missense DCLRE1C variant was associated with V- and J-gene trimming of TCR beta chains in a later analysis, and an independent cohort replicated the association.

With respect to this clone: Its specificity is unknown.

13 Jbeta primers and 60 Vbeta primers were used for the PCR. Only in-frame clones appear in the TCRdb table, and some are missing; sequencing was by immunoSEQ multiplex PCR. Across around 140,000 clones, the top ten clones capture more than 0.8% of the sample. Germline V gene lookup returns CDR1 SGHAT and CDR2 FQNNGV. This CDR3 has 14 amino acids. V dropped 0 bases and J dropped 8 bases, with 13 bases sitting between them. Sequenced: PBMCs. The chain combines TRBV11-2 with TRBJ1-2; D possibly corresponds to TRBD1 (5 bases). This TCR derives from a male donor in good health and CMV-seronegative. The CDR3 sequence: CASSLEGRASGYTF. CDR3 sequence (DNA): TGTGCCAGCAGCTTAGAGGGCAGGGCGAGCGGCTACACCTTC.